This T cell receptor beta chain was retrieved from a study of blood T cell repertoires in COVID-19. Study information: The cDNA or gDNA used as material had been derived from T cells, B-cell-depleted T cells, or PBMCs.

Sequencing was performed with immunoSEQ multiplex PCR; in TCRdb, only in-frame clones are kept and a portion is missing. The data hold roughly 250,000 clones, with around 79% observed a single time. CDR3 length equals 17 residues. The germline gives CDR1 KGHSH, CDR2 LQKENI. With 0 bases removed from V and 0 bases from J, the gap between germline ends came to 12 bases. Sequencing was performed on peripheral blood. The receptor's source is a woman aged 80 or over with acute or convalescent COVID-19. The V call is TRBV18, the J call TRBJ2-1; D uncertain. The CDR3 DNA follows: TGTGCCAGCTCACCACCGTTGACTCCCAGCTCCTACAATGAGCAGTTCTTC. Amino acid sequence: CASSPPLTPSSYNEQFF.